Listed below are T cell receptor beta chains from one sample, sequenced in a study of blood T cell repertoires in COVID-19. Sequenced by immunoSEQ multiplex PCR; TCRdb stores in-frame clones only, minus some. This table holds around 140,000 clones, about 85% found once. Sequenced material: peripheral blood. These receptor sequences come from a human donor with acute or convalescent COVID-19. The donor label of this sample is uncertain. Each CDR3 is given with its conserved first and last residue. A D gene is named only where the DNA matches it firmly. Only part of the rows carry a size: once, few, many, or a class if the clone is expanded.

cdr3_length d_call clone_size j_call v_call cdr3_aa cdr3_nt
18 - - TRBJ1-1 TRBV11-2 CASSLYGPSGDWNTEAFF TGTGCCAGCAGCTTATATGGGCCATCGGGGGACTGGAACACTGAAGCTTTCTTT
13 - - TRBJ2-1 TRBV11-1 CASSLHRNNEQFF TGTGCCAGCAGCTTACACAGAAACAATGAGCAGTTCTTC
13 - - TRBJ1-1 TRBV2 CASSGEGGTEAFF TGTGCCAGCAGCGGTGAGGGGGGGACTGAAGCTTTCTTT
14 - once TRBJ1-3 TRBV4-2 CASSQERSGNTIYF TGTGCCAGCAGCCAAGAGCGCTCTGGAAACACCATATATTTT
14 TRBD1 once TRBJ2-7 TRBV5-6 CASSLLQGAYEQYF TGTGCCAGCAGCCTGCTACAGGGGGCGTACGAGCAGTACTTC
14 - - TRBJ2-5 TRBV7-3 CASSPRRGRETQYF TGTGCCAGCAGCCCCAGGCGGGGGCGAGAGACCCAGTACTTC
16 TRBD1 - TRBJ2-5 TRBV5-1 CASSLIPGQSQETQYF TGCGCCAGCAGCTTGATACCGGGACAGAGTCAAGAGACCCAGTACTTC
16 TRBD2 once TRBJ2-1 TRBV24-1 CATSDSTSGRYNEQFF TGTGCCACCAGTGACTCAACTAGCGGGAGGTACAATGAGCAGTTCTTC
15 TRBD2 once TRBJ2-1 TRBV9 CASSESGRTYNEQFF TGTGCCAGCAGTGAAAGCGGGAGGACTTACAATGAGCAGTTCTTC
14 - - TRBJ1-3 TRBV10-1 CASSGIFSGNTIYF TGCGCCAGCAGCGGTATCTTCTCTGGAAACACCATATATTTT
14 - - TRBJ1-1 TRBV3-1/TRBV3-2 CASRPRREDTEAFF TGTGCCAGCAGACCCCGGAGAGAGGATACTGAAGCTTTCTTT
19 TRBD2 - TRBJ2-5 TRBV10-3 CAISEGGTSGRTVRETQYF TGTGCCATCAGTGAGGGGGGGACTAGCGGGAGGACGGTTAGAGAGACCCAGTACTTC
14 TRBD2 - TRBJ2-7 TRBV11-1 CASRSSGSAYEQYF TGTGCCAGCAGATCGAGCGGGAGTGCCTACGAGCAGTACTTC
15 TRBD2 - TRBJ2-2 TRBV10-3 CAIRLAGDNTGELFF TGTGCCATCAGGCTAGCGGGGGATAACACCGGGGAGCTGTTTTTT
14 TRBD1 - TRBJ1-2 TRBV19 CASSGQGTNYGYTF TGTGCCAGTAGCGGACAGGGAACTAACTATGGCTACACCTTC
15 - - TRBJ2-2 TRBV2 CASSVQADWTGELFF TGTGCCAGCAGTGTACAGGCGGATTGGACCGGGGAGCTGTTTTTT
15 TRBD2 few TRBJ2-2 TRBV19 CASSIGRPGTGELFF TGTGCCAGTAGTATCGGGAGGCCAGGGACCGGGGAGCTGTTTTTT
15 - - TRBJ1-1 TRBV7-8 CASSLAGLSNTEAFF TGTGCCAGCAGCTTGGCGGGACTTTCGAACACTGAAGCTTTCTTT
17 - - TRBJ2-5 TRBV5-4 CASSLWVGQGMGETQYF TGTGCCAGCAGCTTGTGGGTTGGGCAGGGGATGGGAGAGACCCAGTACTTC
14 - - TRBJ2-2 TRBV29-1 CSVSWGDEAGELFF TGCAGCGTCTCATGGGGGGACGAGGCCGGGGAGCTGTTTTTT
12 - - TRBJ2-3 TRBV29-1 CSSRWEADTQYF TGCAGCTCAAGGTGGGAGGCAGATACGCAGTATTTT
11 - - TRBJ1-1 TRBV28 CATARDTEAFF TGTGCCACCGCGAGGGACACTGAAGCTTTCTTT